Ten or more counts support the clone carrying this T cell receptor (beta chain). Its antigen is not identified. The data originate from a study of regulatory T cells in long-lasting Graves disease. General study results and limits: Samples came from peripheral blood alone, without thyroid tissue. When disease was persistent, TRBV28, TRBJ1-2 and TRBJ2-5 were the favored segments.

Time point of the sample: newly diagnosed GD, antithyroid drugs for less than 3 months. Generation of the TCR library employed RNA extracted from PBMCs. Investigators prepared the TCR beta libraries by applying iRepertoire HTBI primers and Arm-PCR of CDR3 regions. MiXCR, run by TCRdb on the multiplex PCR reads, gives a single entry per CDR3 protein. The sample has around 450,000 distinct CDR3 sequences; roughly 15% are singletons. This CDR3 is 13 amino acids long. Losses at the gene ends were 1 base for V and 5 bases for J; bases not matched to a gene: 4. Germline-derived CDR1 and CDR2 are GTSNPN and SVGIG (reference sequence). The same data also contributed to another study, on T cells in Graves' hyperthyroidism and ophthalmopathy. This second study says: Each diagnosis was grounded in clinical symptoms, serum thyroxine and TRAb, thyroid ultrasound, and orbital computed tomography.

The chain employs TRBV30 and TRBJ2-5; 7 bases are a match to TRBD2. This material consisted of peripheral blood mononuclear cells (PBMCs), taken at new diagnosis, from a patient treated with antithyroid drugs. This receptor was identified in a man aged 40-55 years with Graves disease. CDR3 residues: CAWSGRTRETQYF. DNA for the CDR3: TGTGCCTGGAGTGGGAGGACTAGGGAGACCCAGTACTTC.